This entry is about one TCR beta chain. Its target is unknown. The data were obtained in a study of T cell responses to AZD1222 COVID-19 vaccine. Findings and caveats of the study: Spike regions recognized by vaccine-associated CD4 TCRs spanned the protein, led by 160-218 and 743-854. Sampled repertoires all dated from after the peak T cell response. Nearly half of unique spike-specific TCRs reportedly avoided B.1.351 and B.1.1.7 mutated regions.

The method was immunoSEQ multiplex PCR; TCRdb's version includes in-frame clones alone and lacks a portion of them. The sample holds about 120,000 clones, roughly nine tenths seen once. The CDR3 has 15 residues. V lost 0 bases and J lost 2, with 8 bases in between. Germline V gives CDR1 MNHEY, CDR2 SVGAGI. This TCR derives from an adult in good health. This rearrangement joins TRBV6-5 to TRBJ2-1, with D possibly matching TRBD2 (6 bases). The sequencing used peripheral blood, collected on day 0 of AZD1222 vaccination. The CDR3 coding sequence is TGTGCCAGCAGTTACTCGATAGCGGCCTACAATGAGCAGTTCTTC. Protein product: CASSYSIAAYNEQFF.